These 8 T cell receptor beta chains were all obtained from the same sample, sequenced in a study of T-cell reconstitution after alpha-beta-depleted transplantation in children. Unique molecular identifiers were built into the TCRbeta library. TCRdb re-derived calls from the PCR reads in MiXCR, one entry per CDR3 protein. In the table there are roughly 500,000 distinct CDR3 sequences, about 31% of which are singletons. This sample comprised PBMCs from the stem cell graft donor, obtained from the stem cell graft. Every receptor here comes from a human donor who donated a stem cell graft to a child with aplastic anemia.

The CDR3: CAKEGLATYNEQFF. The DNA of the CDR3 is TGTGCCAAGGAGGGACTAGCAACCTACAATGAGCAGTTCTTC. This chain links TRBV6-1 with TRBJ2-1; 9 nucleotides agree with TRBD2. From germline, CDR1 is MNHNS and CDR2 SASEGT. The CDR3 is 14 amino acids. The V segment lost 10 bases and the J segment 2 bases; nucleotides outside the gene matches: 6.

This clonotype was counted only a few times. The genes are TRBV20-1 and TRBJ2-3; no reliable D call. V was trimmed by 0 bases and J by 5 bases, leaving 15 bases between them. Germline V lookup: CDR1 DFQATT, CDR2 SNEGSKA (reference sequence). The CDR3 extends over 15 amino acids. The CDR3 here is CSARDINRAGDTQYF. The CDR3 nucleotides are TGCAGTGCTAGAGATATCAACCGAGCTGGAGATACGCAGTATTTT.

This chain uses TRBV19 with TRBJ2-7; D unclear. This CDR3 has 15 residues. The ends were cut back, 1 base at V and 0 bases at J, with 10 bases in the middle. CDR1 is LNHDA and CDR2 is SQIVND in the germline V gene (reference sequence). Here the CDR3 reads CASSIAAGSSYEQYF. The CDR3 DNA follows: TGTGCCAGTAGTATAGCTGCAGGAAGCTCCTACGAGCAGTACTTC.

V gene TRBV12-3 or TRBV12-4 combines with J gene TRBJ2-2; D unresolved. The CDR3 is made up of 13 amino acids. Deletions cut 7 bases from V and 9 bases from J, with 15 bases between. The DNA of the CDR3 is TGTGCCAGCAATGTAGGGATGCACCGGGAGCTGTTTTTT. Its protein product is CASNVGMHRELFF.

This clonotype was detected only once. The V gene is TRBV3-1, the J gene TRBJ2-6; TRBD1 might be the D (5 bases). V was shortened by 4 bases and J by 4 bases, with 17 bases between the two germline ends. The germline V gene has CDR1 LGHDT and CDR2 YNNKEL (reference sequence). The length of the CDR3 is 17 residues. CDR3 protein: CASSLLGPDEGANVLTF. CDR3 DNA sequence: TGTGCCAGCAGCCTCTTGGGGCCGGATGAAGGGGCCAACGTCCTGACTTTC.

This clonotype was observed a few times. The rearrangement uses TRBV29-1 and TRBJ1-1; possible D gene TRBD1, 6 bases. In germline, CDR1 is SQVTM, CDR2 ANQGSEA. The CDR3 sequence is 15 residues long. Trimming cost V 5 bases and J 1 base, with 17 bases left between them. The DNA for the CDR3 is TGCAGCGTTCGCAGGATTAGGGGGTGGAACACTGAAGCTTTCTTT. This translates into CSVRRIRGWNTEAFF.

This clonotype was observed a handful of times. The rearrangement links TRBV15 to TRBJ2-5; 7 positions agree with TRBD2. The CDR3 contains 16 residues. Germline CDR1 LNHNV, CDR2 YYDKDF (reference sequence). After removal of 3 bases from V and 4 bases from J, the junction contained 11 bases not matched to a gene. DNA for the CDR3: TGTGCCACCAGCAGCCGTGGGCGGGAGCTTGGAGAGACCCAGTACTTC. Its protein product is CATSSRGRELGETQYF.

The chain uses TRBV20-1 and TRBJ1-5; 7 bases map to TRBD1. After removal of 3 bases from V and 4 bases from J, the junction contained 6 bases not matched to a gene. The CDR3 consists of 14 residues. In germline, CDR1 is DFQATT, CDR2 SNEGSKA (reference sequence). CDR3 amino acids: CSASAGTANQPQHF. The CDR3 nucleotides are TGCAGTGCTAGTGCCGGGACAGCTAATCAGCCCCAGCATTTT.